The rows below give T cell receptor beta chains drawn from one sample of a study of T cell responses to AZD1222 COVID-19 vaccine. The table came from immunoSEQ multiplex PCR; TCRdb's copy has only in-frame clones and leaves some out. The sample lists roughly 120,000 clones; under 90% were seen once. The specimen comprised peripheral blood, sampled on day 0 of AZD1222 vaccination. The receptors come from an adult in good health. CDR3s include the opening cysteine and the closing phenylalanine or tryptophan. Fields, in order: clone size, V gene, D gene, J gene, CDR3 DNA, CDR3 protein. The D gene is left open where the match is weak. A row's size may be missing; if present it is once, few, many or a size class.

abundance: -; v_gene: TRBV4-1; d_gene: TRBD1; j_gene: TRBJ1-5; CDR3nt: TGCGCCAGCAGCCGTTACACAGGGGGCAATCAGCCCCAGCATTTT; CDR3aa: CASSRYTGGNQPQHF
abundance: once; v_gene: TRBV6-5; d_gene: -; j_gene: TRBJ2-7; CDR3nt: TGTGCCAGTTCCCTAGCGGACAGCTACGAGCAGTACTTC; CDR3aa: CASSLADSYEQYF
abundance: -; v_gene: TRBV19; d_gene: -; j_gene: TRBJ1-2; CDR3nt: TGTGCCAGTAGTATAGAGGGCACGCCGAATGGCTACACCTTC; CDR3aa: CASSIEGTPNGYTF
abundance: -; v_gene: TRBV30; d_gene: TRBD2; j_gene: TRBJ2-4; CDR3nt: TGTGCCTGGAACGGGGGGGCGGGAAACATTCAGTACTTC; CDR3aa: CAWNGGAGNIQYF
abundance: -; v_gene: TRBV30; d_gene: -; j_gene: TRBJ1-1; CDR3nt: TGTGCCTGGAGTGTAGACCAGAACACTGAAGCTTTCTTT; CDR3aa: CAWSVDQNTEAFF
abundance: -; v_gene: TRBV28; d_gene: TRBD2; j_gene: TRBJ2-7; CDR3nt: TGTGCCAGCAGCTTCAGCGGGGGTCCTACCTACGAGCAGTACTTC; CDR3aa: CASSFSGGPTYEQYF
abundance: many; v_gene: TRBV6-5; d_gene: TRBD2; j_gene: TRBJ2-7; CDR3nt: TGTGCCAGCAGCGGGGAGGGTGGGGTAGGCTACGAGCAGTACTTC; CDR3aa: CASSGEGGVGYEQYF
abundance: -; v_gene: TRBV5-1; d_gene: -; j_gene: TRBJ2-2; CDR3nt: TGCGCCAGCAGCTTGGTGGGGTTCGGCGGGGAGCTGTTTTTT; CDR3aa: CASSLVGFGGELFF
abundance: -; v_gene: TRBV7-9; d_gene: -; j_gene: TRBJ2-2; CDR3nt: TGTGCCAGCAGCGCAGCTCTAGCACCCGGGGAGCTGTTTTTT; CDR3aa: CASSAALAPGELFF
abundance: -; v_gene: TRBV19; d_gene: -; j_gene: TRBJ2-2; CDR3nt: TGTGCCAGTAGTATCGGGAACAGGGGACTTACCGGGGAGCTGTTTTTT; CDR3aa: CASSIGNRGLTGELFF
abundance: -; v_gene: TRBV7-8; d_gene: -; j_gene: TRBJ2-1; CDR3nt: TGTGCCAGCGGAACACCGACAGGTTACAATGAGCAGTTCTTC; CDR3aa: CASGTPTGYNEQFF
abundance: -; v_gene: TRBV28; d_gene: -; j_gene: TRBJ1-5; CDR3nt: TGTGCCAGCAGGAACAGGGTCCGCAATCAGCCCCAGCATTTT; CDR3aa: CASRNRVRNQPQHF
abundance: -; v_gene: TRBV3-1/TRBV3-2; d_gene: TRBD1; j_gene: TRBJ2-7; CDR3nt: TGTGCCAGCAGCCGGACAGGGGGCTACGAGCAGTACTTC; CDR3aa: CASSRTGGYEQYF
abundance: -; v_gene: TRBV2; d_gene: TRBD1; j_gene: TRBJ1-1; CDR3nt: TGTGCCAGCATAAAAGGGGGGGACAGGGCCTTAGCTTTCTTT; CDR3aa: CASIKGGDRALAFF
abundance: -; v_gene: TRBV28; d_gene: -; j_gene: TRBJ2-1; CDR3nt: TGTGCCAGCAGTGGGGGTGCCTACAATGAGCAGTTCTTC; CDR3aa: CASSGGAYNEQFF
abundance: -; v_gene: TRBV5-1; d_gene: -; j_gene: TRBJ2-1; CDR3nt: TGCGCCAGCCGGGCCAGGGGCAATGAGCAGTTCTTC; CDR3aa: CASRARGNEQFF
abundance: -; v_gene: TRBV19; d_gene: TRBD1; j_gene: TRBJ1-2; CDR3nt: TGTGCCAGTAGAACCGGGACAGGGAATGGCTACACCTTC; CDR3aa: CASRTGTGNGYTF
abundance: -; v_gene: TRBV11-2; d_gene: -; j_gene: TRBJ1-2; CDR3nt: TGTGCCAGCAGCTTAGCGGCGGTCGCAAATGGCTACACCTTC; CDR3aa: CASSLAAVANGYTF
abundance: -; v_gene: TRBV5-3; d_gene: TRBD2; j_gene: TRBJ2-3; CDR3nt: TGTGCCAGAAGCGGATGGACTAGCAGTGCAGATACGCAGTATTTT; CDR3aa: CARSGWTSSADTQYF
abundance: -; v_gene: TRBV27; d_gene: -; j_gene: TRBJ2-1; CDR3nt: TGTGCCAGCGCCACCCGGGACGGAGTTAGCAATGAGCAGTTCTTC; CDR3aa: CASATRDGVSNEQFF
abundance: -; v_gene: TRBV19; d_gene: TRBD2; j_gene: TRBJ2-1; CDR3nt: TGTGCCAGTAGTATAGCGGGGACTAAAGGGCAGTTCTTC; CDR3aa: CASSIAGTKGQFF
abundance: -; v_gene: TRBV6-1; d_gene: -; j_gene: TRBJ1-5; CDR3nt: TGTGCCAGCAGTGAAGGGGCCGACCGGCCCCAGCATTTT; CDR3aa: CASSEGADRPQHF
abundance: -; v_gene: TRBV27; d_gene: -; j_gene: TRBJ1-6; CDR3nt: TGTGCCAGCAGTTTCACCGGACCGAATTCACCCCTCCACTTT; CDR3aa: CASSFTGPNSPLHF
abundance: -; v_gene: TRBV19; d_gene: -; j_gene: TRBJ2-7; CDR3nt: TGTGCCAGTAGTATCTCGGGACACCGACCTTACGAGCAGTACTTC; CDR3aa: CASSISGHRPYEQYF
abundance: -; v_gene: TRBV3-1/TRBV3-2; d_gene: -; j_gene: TRBJ2-5; CDR3nt: TGTGCCAGCAGCCAGTGGGAGACCCAGTACTTC; CDR3aa: CASSQWETQYF
abundance: -; v_gene: TRBV25-1; d_gene: -; j_gene: TRBJ1-4; CDR3nt: TGTGCCAGCAGTGAAGGGGGCTCCGGTGAAAAACTGTTTTTT; CDR3aa: CASSEGGSGEKLFF
abundance: -; v_gene: TRBV6-5; d_gene: -; j_gene: TRBJ2-7; CDR3nt: TGTGCCAGCAGTTACCGACAAACCGGGTACGAGCAGTACTTC; CDR3aa: CASSYRQTGYEQYF
abundance: few; v_gene: TRBV6-5; d_gene: -; j_gene: TRBJ2-7; CDR3nt: TGTGCCAGCACCCGAGGGGGGGGATCCTCCTACGAGCAGTACTTC; CDR3aa: CASTRGGGSSYEQYF
abundance: once; v_gene: TRBV13; d_gene: -; j_gene: TRBJ1-4; CDR3nt: TGTGCCAGCAGCCCTAGGGACACGAAAACGGCGACTAATGAAAAACTGTTTTTT; CDR3aa: CASSPRDTKTATNEKLFF
abundance: -; v_gene: TRBV18; d_gene: TRBD1; j_gene: TRBJ2-1; CDR3nt: TGTGCCAGCTCACCCGGACAGGGAACCTACAATGAGCAGTTCTTC; CDR3aa: CASSPGQGTYNEQFF
abundance: -; v_gene: TRBV9; d_gene: -; j_gene: TRBJ1-4; CDR3nt: TGTGCCAGCAGCGTAGTGGGGACCTCAACTAATGAAAAACTGTTTTTT; CDR3aa: CASSVVGTSTNEKLFF